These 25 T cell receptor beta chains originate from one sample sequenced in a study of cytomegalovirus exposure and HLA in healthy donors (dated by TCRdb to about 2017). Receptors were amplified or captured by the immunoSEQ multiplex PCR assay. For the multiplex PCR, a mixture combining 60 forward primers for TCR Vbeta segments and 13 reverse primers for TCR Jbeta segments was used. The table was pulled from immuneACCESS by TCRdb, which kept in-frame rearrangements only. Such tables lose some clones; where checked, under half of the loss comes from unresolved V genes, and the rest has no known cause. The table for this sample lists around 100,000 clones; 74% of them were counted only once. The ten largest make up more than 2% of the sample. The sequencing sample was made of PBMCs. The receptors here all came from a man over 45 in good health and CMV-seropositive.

CDR3 loop: CASSEIVSNGYTF. The DNA of the CDR3 is TGTGCCAGCAGTGAAATAGTATCGAATGGCTACACCTTC. V and J are TRBV6-1 and TRBJ1-2; D remains ambiguous. Germline loops: CDR1 MNHNS, CDR2 SASEGT. The ends were cut back, 2 bases at V and 6 bases at J, with 10 bases in the middle. CDR3 length: 13 residues.

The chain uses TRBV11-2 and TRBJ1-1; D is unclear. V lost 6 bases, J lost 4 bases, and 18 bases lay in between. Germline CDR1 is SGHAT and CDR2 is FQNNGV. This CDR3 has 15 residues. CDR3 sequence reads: CASRLHWGVGTEAFF. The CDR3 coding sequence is TGTGCCAGCAGGTTACATTGGGGAGTGGGCACTGAAGCTTTCTTT. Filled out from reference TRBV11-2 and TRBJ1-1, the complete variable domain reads EAGVAQSPRYKIIEKRQSVAFWCNPISGHATLYWYQQILGQGPKLLIQFQNNGVVDDSQLPKDRFSAERLKGVDSTLKIQPAKLEDSAVYLCASRLHWGVGTEAFFGQGTRLTVV.

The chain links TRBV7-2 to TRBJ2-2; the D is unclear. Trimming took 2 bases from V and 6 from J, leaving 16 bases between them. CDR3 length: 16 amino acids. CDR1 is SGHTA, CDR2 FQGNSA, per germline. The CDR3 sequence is CASSLRSRSMAGELFF. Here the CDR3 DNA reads TGTGCCAGCAGCTTAAGATCCCGGAGTATGGCCGGGGAGCTGTTTTTT.

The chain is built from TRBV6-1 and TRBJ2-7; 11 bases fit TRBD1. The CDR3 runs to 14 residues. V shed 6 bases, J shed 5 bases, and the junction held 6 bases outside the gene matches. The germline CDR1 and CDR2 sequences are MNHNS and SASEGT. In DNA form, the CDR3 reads TGTGCCAGCAGACCCGGGACAGGGGGGGACGAGCAGTACTTC. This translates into CASRPGTGGDEQYF.

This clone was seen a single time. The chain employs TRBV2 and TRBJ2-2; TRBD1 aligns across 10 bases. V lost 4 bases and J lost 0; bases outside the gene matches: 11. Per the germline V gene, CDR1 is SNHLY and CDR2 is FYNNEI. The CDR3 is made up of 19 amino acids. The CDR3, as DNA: TGTGCCAGCAGTGGACCCCGGGACAGGGGCGCCCCGAACACCGGGGAGCTGTTTTTT. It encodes CASSGPRDRGAPNTGELFF.

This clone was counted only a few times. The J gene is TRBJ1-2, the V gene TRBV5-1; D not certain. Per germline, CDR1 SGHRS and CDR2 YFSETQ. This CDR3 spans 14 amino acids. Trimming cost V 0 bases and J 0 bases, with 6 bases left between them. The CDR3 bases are TGCGCCAGCAGCTTGGAATCTCCTAACTATGGCTACACCTTC. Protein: CASSLESPNYGYTF.

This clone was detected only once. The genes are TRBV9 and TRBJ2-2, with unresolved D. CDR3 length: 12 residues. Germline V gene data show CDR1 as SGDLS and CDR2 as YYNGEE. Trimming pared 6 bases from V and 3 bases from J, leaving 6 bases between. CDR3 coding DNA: TGTGCCAGCACTCGGGACACCGGGGAGCTGTTTTTT. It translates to CASTRDTGELFF.

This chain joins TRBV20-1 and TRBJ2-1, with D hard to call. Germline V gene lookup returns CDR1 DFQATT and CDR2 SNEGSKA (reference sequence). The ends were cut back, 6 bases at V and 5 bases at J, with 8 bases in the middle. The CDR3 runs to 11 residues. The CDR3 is CSAYYNNEQFF. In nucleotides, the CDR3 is TGCAGTGCCTACTACAACAATGAGCAGTTCTTC.

For the CDR3, the DNA is TGTGCCAGCAGCCAGAGGCAGGGGAATGAGCAGTTCTTC. It codes for CASSQRQGNEQFF. The V gene is TRBV4-2, the J gene TRBJ2-1, with D perhaps matching TRBD1 (6 bases). Germline loops: CDR1 LGHNA, CDR2 YNFKEQ. CDR3 size: 13 residues. Trimming removed 3 bases at V and 7 bases at J, with 10 bases between.

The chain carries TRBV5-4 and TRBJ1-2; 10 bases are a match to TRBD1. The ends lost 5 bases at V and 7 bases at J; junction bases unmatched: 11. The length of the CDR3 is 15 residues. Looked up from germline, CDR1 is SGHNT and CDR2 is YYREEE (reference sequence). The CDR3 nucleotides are TGTGCCAGCAGTTTCGGCCGGGACAGGGGTTTTGGCTACACCTTC. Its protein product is CASSFGRDRGFGYTF.

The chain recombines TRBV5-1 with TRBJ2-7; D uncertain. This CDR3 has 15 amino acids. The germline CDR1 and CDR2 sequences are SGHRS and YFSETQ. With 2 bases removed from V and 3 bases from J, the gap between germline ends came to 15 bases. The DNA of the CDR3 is TGCGCCAGCAGCTTCGGAGCTGGGTCTATCTACGAGCAGTACTTC. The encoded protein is CASSFGAGSIYEQYF.

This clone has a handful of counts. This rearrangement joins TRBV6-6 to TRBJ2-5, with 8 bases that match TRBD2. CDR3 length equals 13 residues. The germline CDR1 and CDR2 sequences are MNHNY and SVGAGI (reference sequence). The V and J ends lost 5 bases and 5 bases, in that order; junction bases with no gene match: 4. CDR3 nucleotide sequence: TGTGCCAGCAGTCAACGACTAGCGGAGACCCAGTACTTC. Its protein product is CASSQRLAETQYF.

Here the CDR3 reads CASSRQGFNQPQHF. The DNA for the CDR3 is TGTGCCAGCAGCCGACAGGGCTTCAATCAGCCCCAGCATTTT. The J gene is TRBJ1-5, the V gene TRBV7-9; 7 bases map to TRBD1. CDR3 size: 14 residues. Trimming took 5 bases from V and 3 from J; bases not matched to a gene: 4. The V gene's germline CDR1 is SEHNR and CDR2 FQNEAQ (reference sequence).

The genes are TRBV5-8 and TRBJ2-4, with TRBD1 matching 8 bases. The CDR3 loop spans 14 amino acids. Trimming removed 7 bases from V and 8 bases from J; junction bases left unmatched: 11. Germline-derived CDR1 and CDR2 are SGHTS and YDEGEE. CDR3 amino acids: CASPKTGEVDIQYF. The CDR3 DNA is TGTGCCAGCCCAAAGACAGGGGAAGTCGACATTCAGTACTTC.

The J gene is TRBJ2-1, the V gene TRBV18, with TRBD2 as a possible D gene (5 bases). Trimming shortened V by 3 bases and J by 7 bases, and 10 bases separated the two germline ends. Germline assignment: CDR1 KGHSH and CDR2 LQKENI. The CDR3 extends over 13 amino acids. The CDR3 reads CASSPPSRNEQFF. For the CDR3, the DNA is TGTGCCAGCTCACCTCCTAGCAGGAATGAGCAGTTCTTC.

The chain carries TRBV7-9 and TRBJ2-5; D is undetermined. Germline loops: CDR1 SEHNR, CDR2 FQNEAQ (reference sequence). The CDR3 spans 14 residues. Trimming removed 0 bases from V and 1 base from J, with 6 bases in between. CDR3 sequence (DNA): TGTGCCAGCAGCTTAGCGCAAGCCCAAGAGACCCAGTACTTC. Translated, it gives CASSLAQAQETQYF.

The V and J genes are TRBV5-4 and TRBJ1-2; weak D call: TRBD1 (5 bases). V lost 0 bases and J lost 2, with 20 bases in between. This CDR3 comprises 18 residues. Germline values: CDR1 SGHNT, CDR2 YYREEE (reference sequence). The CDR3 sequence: CASSLGPAWDWQNYGYTF. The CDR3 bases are TGTGCCAGCAGCTTGGGGCCCGCTTGGGACTGGCAAAACTATGGCTACACCTTC.

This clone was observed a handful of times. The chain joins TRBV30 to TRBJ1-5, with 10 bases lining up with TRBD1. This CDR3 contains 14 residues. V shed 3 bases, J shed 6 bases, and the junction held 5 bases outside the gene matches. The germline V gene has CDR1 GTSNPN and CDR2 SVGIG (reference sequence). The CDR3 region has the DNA TGTGCCTGGAGCGGACAGGGGGTACGTCAGCCCCAGCATTTT. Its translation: CAWSGQGVRQPQHF. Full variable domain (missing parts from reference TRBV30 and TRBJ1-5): SQTIHQWPATLVQPVGSPLSLECTVEGTSNPNLYWYRQAAGRGLQLLFYSVGIGQISSEVPQNLSASRPQDRQFILSSKKLLLSDSGFYLCAWSGQGVRQPQHFGDGTRLSIL.

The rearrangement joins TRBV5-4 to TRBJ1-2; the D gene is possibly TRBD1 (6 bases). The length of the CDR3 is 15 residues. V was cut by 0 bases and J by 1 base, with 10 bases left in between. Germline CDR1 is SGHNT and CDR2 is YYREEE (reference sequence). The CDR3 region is CASSLGTAYNYGYTF. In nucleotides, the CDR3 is TGTGCCAGCAGCTTGGGGACAGCCTATAACTATGGCTACACCTTC.

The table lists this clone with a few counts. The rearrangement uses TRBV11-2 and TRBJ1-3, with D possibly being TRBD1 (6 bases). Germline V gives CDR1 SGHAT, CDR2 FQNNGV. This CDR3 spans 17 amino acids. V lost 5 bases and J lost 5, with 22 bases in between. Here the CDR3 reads CASSLHVGRGSRNTIYF. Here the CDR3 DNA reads TGTGCCAGCAGCCTGCATGTGGGCAGGGGCTCCAGAAACACCATATATTTT.

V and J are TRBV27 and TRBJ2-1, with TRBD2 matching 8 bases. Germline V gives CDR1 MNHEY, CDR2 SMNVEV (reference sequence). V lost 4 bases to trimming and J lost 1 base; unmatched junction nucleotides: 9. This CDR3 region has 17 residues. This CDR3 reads CASSSPPGGASYNEQFF. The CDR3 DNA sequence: TGTGCCAGCAGTTCCCCACCGGGGGGGGCATCCTACAATGAGCAGTTCTTC.

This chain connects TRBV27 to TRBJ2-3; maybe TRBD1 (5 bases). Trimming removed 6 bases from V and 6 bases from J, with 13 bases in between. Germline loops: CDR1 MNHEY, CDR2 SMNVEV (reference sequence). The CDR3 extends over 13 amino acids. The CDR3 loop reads CASSLREGDTQYF. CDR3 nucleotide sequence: TGTGCCAGCAGCCTCAGGGAAGGCGATACGCAGTATTTT.

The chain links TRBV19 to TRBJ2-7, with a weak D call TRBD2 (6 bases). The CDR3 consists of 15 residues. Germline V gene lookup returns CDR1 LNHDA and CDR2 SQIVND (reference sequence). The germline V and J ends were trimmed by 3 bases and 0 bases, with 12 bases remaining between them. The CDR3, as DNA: TGTGCCAGTAGTATGGGACTCCTAAGCTCCTACGAGCAGTACTTC. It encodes CASSMGLLSSYEQYF.

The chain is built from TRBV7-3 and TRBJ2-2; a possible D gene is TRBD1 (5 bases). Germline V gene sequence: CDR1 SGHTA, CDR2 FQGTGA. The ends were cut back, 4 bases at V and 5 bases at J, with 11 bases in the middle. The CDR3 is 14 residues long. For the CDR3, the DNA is TGTGCCAGCAGCTCGACAGTTTCTACCGGGGAGCTGTTTTTT. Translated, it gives CASSSTVSTGELFF.

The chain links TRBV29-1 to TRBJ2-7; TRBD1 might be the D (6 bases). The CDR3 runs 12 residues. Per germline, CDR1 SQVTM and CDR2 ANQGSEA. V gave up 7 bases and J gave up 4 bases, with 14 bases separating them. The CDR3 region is CSARDRSYEQYF. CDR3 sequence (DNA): TGCAGCGCTAGAGACAGGTCTTACGAGCAGTACTTC.